One sample yielded the 15 T cell receptor beta chains listed below, sequenced in a study of cytomegalovirus exposure and HLA in healthy donors (dated by TCRdb to the late 2010s). The method behind the library was the immunoSEQ multiplex PCR assay. For the multiplex PCR, a mixture combining 60 forward primers for TCR Vbeta segments and 13 reverse primers for TCR Jbeta segments was used. TCRdb mirrors the immuneACCESS table, restricted to in-frame sequences. Some clones are absent from its copies; in checked studies, under half trace to an unresolved V gene, and the reason for the others is unknown. The sample yields 150,000 to 200,000 clones; roughly 79% were counted once. About 2% of the sample is held by the ten biggest clonotypes. The sequenced sample consisted of PBMCs. Receptor source: a woman aged 25 to 45 in good health and CMV-seropositive.

This chain links TRBV6-1 with TRBJ2-3; 7 bases fit TRBD1. The CDR3 is made up of 13 amino acids. Looked up from germline, CDR1 is MNHNS and CDR2 is SASEGT. V was clipped by 7 bases and J by 3 bases; unmatched bases: 4. CDR3 nucleotide sequence: TGTGCCAGCATTCTGACAGGGACAGATACGCAGTATTTT. Its translation is CASILTGTDTQYF.

This clone came up a few times. This chain uses TRBV29-1 with TRBJ1-1; the D is unclear. The germline V gene has CDR1 SQVTM and CDR2 ANQGSEA. The CDR3 has 13 residues. V was cut by 3 bases and J by 8 bases, with 16 bases left in between. The CDR3 region is CSVESRSGIEAFF. In nucleotides, the CDR3 is TGCAGCGTTGAGTCGAGATCCGGGATCGAAGCTTTCTTT.

The rearrangement joins TRBV10-3 to TRBJ1-1, with 10 bases lining up with TRBD1. The V gene end was trimmed by 0 bases and the J gene end by 2 bases; junction bases not matched to a gene: 0. This CDR3 is 15 amino acids long. Germline V lookup: CDR1 ENHRY, CDR2 SYGVKD. CDR3 amino acids: CAISESTGGNTEAFF. Written as DNA, the CDR3 is TGTGCCATCAGTGAGTCGACAGGGGGCAACACTGAAGCTTTCTTT.

V usage is TRBV28 and J usage is TRBJ1-2, with 9 bases that match TRBD1. The CDR3 covers 16 residues. CDR1 MDHEN and CDR2 SYDVKM come from the germline V gene. V was pared by 2 bases and J by 7 bases, with 11 bases of the junction left unmatched. This CDR3 reads CASSLIREGQGGGYTF. The CDR3 nucleotides read TGTGCCAGCAGTTTAATTCGGGAGGGACAGGGAGGTGGCTACACCTTC.

This clone showed up just once. The chain uses TRBV7-6 and TRBJ2-1, with D maybe TRBD2 (6 bases). The CDR3 has 14 residues. The germline V gene encodes CDR1 SGHVS and CDR2 FNYEAQ. V was trimmed by 5 bases and J by 9 bases, leaving 17 bases between them. CDR3 nucleotide sequence: TGTGCCAGCAGCCCCGATCTAGCGATGAGTGAGCAGTTCTTC. This translates into CASSPDLAMSEQFF.

This clone was seen only once. The rearrangement uses TRBV27 and TRBJ2-1; 7 nucleotides line up with TRBD1. The V and J ends lost 5 bases and 11 bases, in that order; junction bases with no gene match: 3. The CDR3 runs 11 residues. Germline CDR1 and CDR2: MNHEY and SMNVEV (reference sequence). For the CDR3, the DNA is TGTGCCAGCAGTCCGGGACAGCAGCAGTTCTTC. It translates to CASSPGQQQFF.

The rearrangement joins TRBV30 to TRBJ1-5; D not resolved. The CDR3 is 16 amino acids. Germline V CDR1 and CDR2: GTSNPN, SVGIG (reference sequence). The V end lost 4 bases, the J end lost 2 bases, and 18 bases lay between the germline ends. CDR3 DNA: TGTGCCTGGACCCTCGCGGGAGTAATCGGCAATCAGCCCCAGCATTTT. Translation gives CAWTLAGVIGNQPQHF.

This clone was seen just once. The chain links TRBV4-3 to TRBJ2-7, with 7 bases identical to TRBD1. This CDR3 is built from 15 residues. Germline CDR1 LGHNA, CDR2 YSLEER. The J segment lost 2 bases and the V segment lost 0 bases, leaving 4 bases of the junction unmatched. Here the CDR3 DNA reads TGCGCCAGCAGCCAAGATAGACAGGGCGCCTACGAGCAGTACTTC. Protein: CASSQDRQGAYEQYF.

V and J are TRBV4-3 and TRBJ2-3, with 8 bases lining up with TRBD2. Germline trimming cut 0 bases from V and 1 base from J; bases unmatched to any gene: 9. CDR3 length: 18 residues. Germline CDR1 reads LGHNA; CDR2 reads YSLEER. The CDR3 here is CASSQDKGSGDRTDTQYF. In nucleotides, the CDR3 is TGCGCCAGCAGCCAAGATAAAGGTAGCGGGGACCGCACAGATACGCAGTATTTT.

The rearrangement links TRBV7-8 to TRBJ2-1; 9 bases line up with TRBD1. Germline lookup yields CDR1 SGHVS and CDR2 FQNEAQ. The CDR3 is 15 residues long. Unmatched junction bases numbered 6, after V lost 4 bases and J lost 5 bases. In DNA form, the CDR3 reads TGTGCCAGCAGCTCCACCGGGACAGGGCACAATGAGCAGTTCTTC. It specifies CASSSTGTGHNEQFF.

The chain links TRBV4-3 to TRBJ1-1; 9 bases fit TRBD1. CDR1 is LGHNA, CDR2 YSLEER, per germline. The ends lost 2 bases at V and 5 bases at J; junction bases unmatched: 9. The CDR3 totals 16 residues. This CDR3 is CASSQSFGTGRTEAFF. CDR3 sequence (DNA): TGCGCCAGCAGCCAATCCTTTGGGACAGGGAGGACTGAAGCTTTCTTT.

The chain has TRBV19 and TRBJ1-2; no firm D call. V was clipped by 4 bases and J by 4 bases, with 7 bases between them. The CDR3 contains 12 residues. Looked up from germline, CDR1 is LNHDA and CDR2 is SQIVND (reference sequence). CDR3 in amino acids: CASSTIPYGYTF. The CDR3 nucleotides are TGTGCCAGTAGTACCATCCCCTATGGCTACACCTTC.

The J gene is TRBJ2-6, the V gene TRBV4-1; 11 bases map to TRBD2. From germline, CDR1 is MGHRA and CDR2 YSYEKL. V was clipped by 1 base and J by 4 bases; unmatched bases: 3. The CDR3 runs to 17 residues. CDR3 residues: CASSQASGGTGANVLTF. The CDR3 coding sequence is TGCGCCAGCAGCCAAGCTAGCGGGGGGACAGGGGCCAACGTCCTGACTTTC.

The rearrangement joins TRBV2 to TRBJ2-2; D perhaps matches TRBD2 (7 bases). From germline, CDR1 is SNHLY and CDR2 FYNNEI. Trimming took 5 bases from V and 12 from J, leaving 25 bases between them. CDR3 length: 16 amino acids. The CDR3 is CASSQFLGGAALKLFF. The CDR3 region has the DNA TGTGCCAGCAGTCAATTTTTGGGGGGGGCCGCTTTAAAGCTGTTTTTT. The variable domain in full, with the rest retrieved from reference TRBV2 and TRBJ2-2, is EPEVTQTPSHQVTQMGQEVILRCVPISNHLYFYWYRQILGQKVEFLVSFYNNEISEKSEIFDDQFSVERPDGSNFTLKIRSTKLEDSAMYFCASSQFLGGAALKLFFGEGSRLTVL.

The CDR3 loop reads CASSSPSTQGAYEQYF. CDR3 in DNA: TGTGCCAGCAGTTCTCCATCCACCCAGGGGGCGTACGAGCAGTACTTC. This chain uses TRBV28 with TRBJ2-7; 8 nucleotides match TRBD1. Germline V CDR1 and CDR2: MDHEN, SYDVKM. The CDR3 runs 16 residues. V shed 4 bases and J 4 bases; nucleotides not matched to a gene: 12.